These T cell receptor beta chains were read from a single sample in a study of T-cell memory formation after mild COVID-19. TCRdb analysed the 5' RACE reads with MiXCR anew, one entry per CDR3 protein. The sample includes 470,000 or so distinct CDR3 sequences, 20% of them seen just once. Sample: PBMCs or a T cell subset sorted from them (not recorded which). These TCRs come from an adult woman who had mild COVID-19 (a few samples of this study predate the infection). Cell type and time point are not known. Both conserved end residues are trimmed from each CDR3. Fields, in order: J gene, V gene, CDR3 protein.

TRBJ2-5 TRBV19 ASTLAPGVAGAPQETQY
TRBJ2-6 TRBV4-3 ASSQPGRLSGANVLT
TRBJ2-6 TRBV28 ASSLGTGGEIGANVLT
TRBJ2-7 TRBV7-6 ASSLESAFPYEQY
TRBJ2-7 TRBV30 AWKYSSYEQY
TRBJ1-5 TRBV2 ASSVGYRQPQH
TRBJ2-2 TRBV4-2 ASSPRQGGTGELF
TRBJ2-2 TRBV5-1 ASSGTSGANTGELF
TRBJ1-3 TRBV7-9 ASSPVEGSGNTIY
TRBJ1-1 TRBV5-1 ASSLVAGLNTEAF
TRBJ2-7 TRBV2 ASSGRGDHEQY
TRBJ2-7 TRBV6-5 ASSYSGKDYEQY
TRBJ2-7 TRBV18 ASPVVGQGSYEQY
TRBJ2-7 TRBV7-3 ASSLGGSQNEQY
TRBJ1-2 TRBV20-1 SARADSYGYT
TRBJ2-5 TRBV4-1 ASSQDGSPSQETQY
TRBJ1-1 TRBV29-1 SVETLMNTEAF
TRBJ2-3 TRBV15 ATSRDSTRGNTDTQY
TRBJ1-1 TRBV20-1 SAPFHSNTEAF
TRBJ2-3 TRBV9 ASSARDSRTDTQY
TRBJ2-1 TRBV5-1 ASSLAAVGVDNEQF
TRBJ2-1 TRBV18 ASSPGPPSRRYNEQF
TRBJ2-7 TRBV4-1 ASSQPGTRGEQY
TRBJ2-5 TRBV20-1 SARITGGSETQY
TRBJ2-7 TRBV5-1 ASSGGLAASSYEQY
TRBJ2-7 TRBV7-9 ASSLAPGGGYEQY
TRBJ2-2 TRBV29-1 SVDLGGSTGELF
TRBJ2-2 TRBV7-3 ASSFQVTGELF
TRBJ2-3 TRBV19 ASSDRDRYTDTQY
TRBJ2-2 TRBV4-3 ASSQLTGELF
TRBJ1-2 TRBV6-2/TRBV6-3 ASRLSSSGYT
TRBJ1-1 TRBV18 ASSKDSMGTEAF
TRBJ2-2 TRBV25-1 ASSLTRDRGNEELF
TRBJ2-1 TRBV11-3 ASSFGRGHLEQF
TRBJ2-5 TRBV4-2 ASSQGIGGSQETQY
TRBJ2-5 TRBV12-3/TRBV12-4 ASSSRAETQY
TRBJ2-3 TRBV20-1 SVPGGSTDTQY
TRBJ2-7 TRBV7-9 ASSPPGGGHEQY
TRBJ2-5 TRBV12-3/TRBV12-4 ASSREAFLAGGPEGETQY
TRBJ1-1 TRBV29-1 SSRGNRDTEAF
TRBJ2-7 TRBV6-5 ASRTGGGLYYEQY
TRBJ1-6 TRBV6-1 ASSMTVKEPLH
TRBJ2-1 TRBV4-2 ASSQDRRVSPNEQF
TRBJ1-2 TRBV11-3 ASSPRAAYGYT
TRBJ1-4 TRBV12-3/TRBV12-4 ASSRGRREKLF
TRBJ2-7 TRBV19 ASTDGGLYEQY
TRBJ2-6 TRBV12-5 ASGLGATGANVLT
TRBJ1-4 TRBV5-5 ASSGTGRATNEKLF
TRBJ2-1 TRBV7-3 ASSLGASGRWSLLRNEQF